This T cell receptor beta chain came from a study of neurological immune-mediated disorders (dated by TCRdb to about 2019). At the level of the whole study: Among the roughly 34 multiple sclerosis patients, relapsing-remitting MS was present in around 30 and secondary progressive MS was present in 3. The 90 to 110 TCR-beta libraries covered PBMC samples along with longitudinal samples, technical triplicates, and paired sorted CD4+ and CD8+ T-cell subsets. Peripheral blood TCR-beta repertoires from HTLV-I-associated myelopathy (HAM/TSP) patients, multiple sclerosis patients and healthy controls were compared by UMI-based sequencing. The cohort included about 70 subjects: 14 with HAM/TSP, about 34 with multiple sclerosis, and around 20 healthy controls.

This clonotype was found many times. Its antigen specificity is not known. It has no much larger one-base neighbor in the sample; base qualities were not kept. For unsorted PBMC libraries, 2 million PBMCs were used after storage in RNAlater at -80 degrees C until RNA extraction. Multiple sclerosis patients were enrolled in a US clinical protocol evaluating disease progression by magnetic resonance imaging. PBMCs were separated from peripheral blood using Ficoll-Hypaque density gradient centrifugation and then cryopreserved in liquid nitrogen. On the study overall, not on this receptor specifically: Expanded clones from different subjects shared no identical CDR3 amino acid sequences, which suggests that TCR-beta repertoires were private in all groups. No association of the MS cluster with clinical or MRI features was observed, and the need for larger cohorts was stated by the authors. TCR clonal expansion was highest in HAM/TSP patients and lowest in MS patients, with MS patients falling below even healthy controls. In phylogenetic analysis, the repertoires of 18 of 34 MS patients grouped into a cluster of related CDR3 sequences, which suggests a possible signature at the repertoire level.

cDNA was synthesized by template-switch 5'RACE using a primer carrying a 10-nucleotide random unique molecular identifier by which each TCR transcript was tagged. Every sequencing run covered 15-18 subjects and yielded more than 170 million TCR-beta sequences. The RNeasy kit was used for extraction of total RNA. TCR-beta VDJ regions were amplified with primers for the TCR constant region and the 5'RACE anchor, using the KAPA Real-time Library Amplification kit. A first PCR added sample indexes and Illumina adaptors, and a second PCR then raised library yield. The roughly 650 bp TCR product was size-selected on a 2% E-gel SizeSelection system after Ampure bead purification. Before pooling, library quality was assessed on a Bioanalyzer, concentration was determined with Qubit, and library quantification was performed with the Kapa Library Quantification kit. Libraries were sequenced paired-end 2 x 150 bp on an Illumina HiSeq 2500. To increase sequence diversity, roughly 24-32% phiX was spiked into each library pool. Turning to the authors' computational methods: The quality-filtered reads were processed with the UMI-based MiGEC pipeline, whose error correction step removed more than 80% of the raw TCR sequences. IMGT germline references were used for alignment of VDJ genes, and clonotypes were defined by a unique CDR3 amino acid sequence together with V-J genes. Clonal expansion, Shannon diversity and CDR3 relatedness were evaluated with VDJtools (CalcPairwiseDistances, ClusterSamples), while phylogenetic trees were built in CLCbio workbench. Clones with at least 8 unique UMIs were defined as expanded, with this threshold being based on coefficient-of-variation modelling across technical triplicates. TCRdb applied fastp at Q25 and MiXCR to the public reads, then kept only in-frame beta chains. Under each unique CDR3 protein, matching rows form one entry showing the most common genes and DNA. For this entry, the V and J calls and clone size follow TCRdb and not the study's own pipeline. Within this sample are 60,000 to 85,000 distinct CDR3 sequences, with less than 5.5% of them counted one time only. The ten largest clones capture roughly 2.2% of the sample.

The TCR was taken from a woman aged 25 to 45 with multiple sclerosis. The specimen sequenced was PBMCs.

The DNA sequence is TGCGCCAGCAGCGGGGCACTCCCAGGCACAGATACGCAGTATTTT. This is translated as CASSGALPGTDTQYF. This sequence uses TRBV5-1 and TRBJ2-3, with TRBD1 tentatively as D gene (5 bases match). V was cut back by 4 bases and J by 1 base, leaving a gap of 13 bases between them. The cysteine opens and the phenylalanine closes a CDR3 of 15 amino acids. Here the CDR3 DNA is all that survives: 45 bases in frame from base 1. The germline V gene supplies CDR1 SGHRS and CDR2 YFSETQ.